Listed below are T cell receptor beta chains from one sample, sequenced in a study of persistence of HIV-infected CD4 T cells. The antigens these receptors bind are not known. Only in-frame clones appear in the TCRdb table, and some are missing; sequencing was by immunoSEQ multiplex PCR. The repertoire holds tens of thousands of clones, with roughly 82% as singletons. The sample was CD4+ T cells sorted from PBMCs after approximately 18-hour stimulation, taken from a patient who received antiretroviral therapy. The receptor source for this set is an adult woman with HIV who was CMV-seropositive. Each CDR3 is given with its conserved first and last residue. D genes are given only for firm matches. Clone size is stated in some rows and not others, as once, few, many or a class when expanded.

J gene	clone size	V gene	D gene	CDR3 protein	CDR3 DNA
TRBJ1-5	few	TRBV21-1	NA	CASSKARWNQPQHF	TGTGCCAGCAGCAAAGCGAGGTGGAATCAGCCCCAGCATTTT
TRBJ1-6	few	TRBV18	NA	CASSRQDSRSPLHF	TGTGCCAGCTCACGACAAGATTCGCGATCACCCCTCCACTTT
TRBJ1-1	NA	TRBV19	NA	CASRFGTGMGTEAFF	TGTGCCAGTAGATTTGGAACAGGGATGGGCACTGAAGCTTTCTTT
TRBJ1-4	NA	TRBV19	TRBD1	CASRRDRATNEKLFF	TGTGCCAGTCGCCGGGACAGGGCAACTAATGAAAAACTGTTTTTT
TRBJ1-5	few	TRBV6-5	NA	CASLNQGSNQPQHF	TGTGCCAGCCTAAACCAGGGTAGCAATCAGCCCCAGCATTTT
TRBJ1-4	NA	TRBV5-1	NA	CASSETVATNEKLFF	TGCGCCAGCAGCGAAACGGTTGCAACTAATGAAAAACTGTTTTTT
TRBJ1-4	NA	TRBV28	TRBD1	CASSLQGAREKLFF	TGTGCCAGCAGTTTACAGGGGGCGCGCGAAAAACTGTTTTTT
TRBJ2-1	NA	TRBV13	NA	CASSYRGFYYNEQFF	TGTGCCAGCAGCTATAGGGGGTTTTACTACAATGAGCAGTTCTTC
TRBJ2-7	once	TRBV10-3	TRBD1	CAISTGESYEQYF	TGTGCCATCTCCACAGGGGAATCCTACGAGCAGTACTTC
TRBJ2-3	NA	TRBV14	NA	CASSRDSFTQYF	TGTGCCAGCAGCAGGGACTCTTTTACGCAGTATTTT
TRBJ1-1	NA	TRBV5-1	NA	CASSPPFAGEFGNTEAFF	TGCGCCAGCAGCCCGCCCTTTGCAGGGGAATTTGGGAACACTGAAGCTTTCTTT
TRBJ2-6	once	TRBV6-1	NA	CASSEALRGSGANVLTF	TGTGCCAGCAGTGAAGCCCTCCGGGGGTCCGGGGCCAACGTCCTGACTTTC
TRBJ1-3	once	TRBV5-5	NA	CASSLGRGNQGNPTGNTIYF	TGTGCCAGCAGCTTGGGTCGGGGGAATCAGGGGAACCCTACTGGAAACACCATATATTTT
TRBJ1-1	NA	TRBV6-5	NA	CATSIQGALTEAFF	TGTGCCACATCTATTCAAGGGGCCCTCACTGAAGCTTTCTTT
TRBJ2-7	NA	TRBV10-3	NA	CAISVSGIGSYEQYF	TGTGCCATCAGTGTCTCGGGAATTGGGTCCTACGAGCAGTACTTC
TRBJ1-1	NA	TRBV5-4	NA	CATTTGNTEAFF	TGTGCCACTACGACAGGGAACACTGAAGCTTTCTTT
TRBJ1-4	NA	TRBV30	TRBD1	CAWSVGQGGNEKLFF	TGTGCCTGGAGTGTCGGACAGGGTGGTAATGAAAAACTGTTTTTT
TRBJ1-2	NA	TRBV7-2	NA	CASSLRGGADYGYTF	TGTGCCAGCAGCTTAAGGGGGGGTGCTGACTATGGCTACACCTTC
TRBJ2-7	NA	TRBV29-1	NA	CSVRPNVGEQYF	TGCAGCGTTCGCCCCAACGTGGGGGAGCAGTACTTC
TRBJ2-5	NA	TRBV15	TRBD1	CATSNLGQVQETQYF	TGTGCCACCAGCAATCTCGGACAGGTACAAGAGACCCAGTACTTC
TRBJ2-1	NA	TRBV27	TRBD2	CASSLRTSGINEQFF	TGTGCCAGCAGCCTCCGGACTAGCGGGATCAATGAGCAGTTCTTC
TRBJ1-3	NA	TRBV5-1	TRBD1	CASSLSGTGYGNTIYF	TGCGCCAGCAGCTTGTCTGGGACAGGGTACGGAAACACCATATATTTT
TRBJ2-3	NA	TRBV6-1	TRBD2	CASSGGLAQGTDTQYF	TGTGCCAGCAGTGGTGGACTAGCCCAGGGGACAGATACGCAGTATTTT
TRBJ2-3	NA	TRBV6-2/TRBV6-3	TRBD2	CASSKGLAGTRGADTQYF	TGTGCCAGCAGCAAGGGACTAGCGGGGACCCGAGGGGCAGATACGCAGTATTTT
TRBJ1-2	NA	TRBV27	NA	CASSLTGQTYGYTF	TGTGCCAGCAGTTTAACGGGTCAGACATATGGCTACACCTTC
TRBJ1-2	NA	TRBV21-1	NA	CASSNLWGVGGLNYGYTF	TGTGCCAGCAGCAACCTGTGGGGGGTTGGGGGCCTTAACTATGGCTACACCTTC
TRBJ1-3	NA	TRBV7-3	NA	CASSLFGGEGNTIYF	TGTGCCAGCAGCTTATTTGGGGGTGAAGGAAACACCATATATTTT
TRBJ2-7	NA	TRBV29-1	TRBD2	CSARRTSGAATYEQYF	TGCAGCGCCCGCCGGACTAGCGGGGCCGCAACCTACGAGCAGTACTTC
TRBJ1-5	NA	TRBV30	TRBD1	CAWSPGTGSEQPQHF	TGTGCCTGGAGTCCCGGGACAGGGTCCGAACAGCCCCAGCATTTT
TRBJ1-1	NA	TRBV9	NA	CASSPQLREPTEAFF	TGTGCCAGCAGCCCCCAACTCAGGGAGCCCACTGAAGCTTTCTTT
TRBJ2-3	NA	TRBV4-1	NA	CASSQDLSTDTQYF	TGCGCCAGCAGCCAAGATTTAAGCACAGATACGCAGTATTTT
TRBJ2-7	NA	TRBV5-6	TRBD1	CASSLRTGIYEQYF	TGTGCCAGCAGCCTGAGGACAGGGATCTACGAGCAGTACTTC
TRBJ2-7	NA	TRBV5-4	NA	CASSLWGYEQYF	TGTGCCAGCAGCTTATGGGGCTACGAGCAGTACTTC
TRBJ1-4	NA	TRBV18	NA	CASSRSGTNEKLFF	TGTGCCAGCTCACGATCGGGGACTAATGAAAAACTGTTTTTT
TRBJ2-5	NA	TRBV18	TRBD1	CASLPRGLQETQYF	TGTGCCAGCCTCCCCAGGGGGCTGCAAGAGACCCAGTACTTC
TRBJ2-7	NA	TRBV11-3	NA	CASSRVVYEQYF	TGTGCCAGCAGCAGAGTTGTCTACGAGCAGTACTTC
TRBJ2-2	NA	TRBV15	TRBD1	CATSRSTGPLRTGELFF	TGTGCCACCAGCAGATCGACAGGGCCGTTGAGGACCGGGGAGCTGTTTTTT
TRBJ1-3	NA	TRBV20-1	NA	CSARKKQAIYF	TGCAGTGCTAGAAAGAAGCAGGCCATATATTTT